This T cell receptor (beta chain) was recovered during a study of cytomegalovirus exposure and HLA in healthy donors. Findings and limits, study-wide: Rarity marked most TCR sequences, yet some public TCRs occurred in many donors.

In the case of this clone: Antigen specificity is unknown.

Primers included in the PCR were 60 Vbeta and 13 Jbeta primers. TCRdb's copy holds only in-frame clones and misses some; the assay was immunoSEQ multiplex PCR. The sample holds some 150,000 clones, approximately 80% seen once. The sequencing sample was made of PBMCs. This sequence originates from a woman aged 45-65 years in good health and CMV-seropositive.

DNA for the CDR3: TGTGCCAGCGGAGGGGACAGGAACACTGAAGCTTTCTTT. Translated, it gives CASGGDRNTEAFF. The chain is built from TRBV6-1 and TRBJ1-1; the match to TRBD1 covers 7 bases. This CDR3 contains 13 residues. V lost 8 bases, J lost 1 base, and 4 bases stayed unmatched. The germline V gene has CDR1 MNHNS and CDR2 SASEGT.